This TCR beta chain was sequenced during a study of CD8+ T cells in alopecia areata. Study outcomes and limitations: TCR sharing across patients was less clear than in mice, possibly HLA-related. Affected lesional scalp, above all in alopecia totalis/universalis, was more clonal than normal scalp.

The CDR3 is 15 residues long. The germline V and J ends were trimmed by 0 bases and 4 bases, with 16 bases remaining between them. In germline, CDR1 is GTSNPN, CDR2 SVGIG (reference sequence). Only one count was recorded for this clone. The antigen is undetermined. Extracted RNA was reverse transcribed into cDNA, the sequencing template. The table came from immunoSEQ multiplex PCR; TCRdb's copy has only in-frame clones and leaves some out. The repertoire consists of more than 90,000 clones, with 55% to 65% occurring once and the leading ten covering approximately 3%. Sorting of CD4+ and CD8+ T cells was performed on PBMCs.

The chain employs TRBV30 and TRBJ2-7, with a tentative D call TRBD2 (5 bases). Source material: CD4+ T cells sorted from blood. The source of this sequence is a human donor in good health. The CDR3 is CAWSVLAGPFYEQYF. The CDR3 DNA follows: TGTGCCTGGAGTGTACTCGCGGGCCCCTTTTACGAGCAGTACTTC.